The entry that follows covers one T cell receptor (beta chain) sequence. Its cognate antigen is unknown. These data come from a study of CD8 T cells in ankylosing spondylitis. Study-level results: Within matched ankylosing spondylitis synovial fluid, disease-linked clones were reportedly significantly enriched. Researchers report that disease-linked clones proved CD8+ and relatively rare in peripheral blood. Ankylosing spondylitis blood appeared to carry a characteristic TCR beta motif of roughly eight highly homologous variants.

Quantitative 5'-RACE with molecular barcodes was used to make the TCR beta libraries. TCRdb fed the 5' RACE reads into MiXCR, producing one record per CDR3 protein. The table shows roughly 60,000 distinct CDR3 sequences, with 6% to 8% occurring only once. What was sequenced was synovial fluid, either unsorted or a sorted T cell fraction (not recorded which). The clonotype comes from a male donor with ankylosing spondylitis.

The CDR3 spells CASSSFNTDTQYF. The CDR3 DNA sequence: TGTGCCAGCAGCTCCTTCAACACAGATACGCAGTATTTT. The chain recombines TRBV7-3 with TRBJ2-3; D uncertain. This CDR3 contains 13 residues. Germline values: CDR1 SGHTA, CDR2 FQGTGA. The ends were cut back, 4 bases at V and 2 bases at J, with 7 bases in the middle.